One sample yielded the 12 T cell receptor beta chains listed below, sequenced in a study of T-cell memory formation after mild COVID-19. MiXCR, applied by TCRdb to the 5' RACE reads, yields one record per CDR3 protein. The data hold 450,000 to 650,000 distinct CDR3 sequences, with over 20% observed a single time. Specimen: PBMCs or a T cell subset sorted from them (not recorded which). These receptors were collected from an adult woman who had mild COVID-19 (a few samples of this study predate the infection). Cell type and time point are not known.

The chain uses TRBV24-1 and TRBJ2-3; a weak D match, TRBD1 (6 bases). Germline CDR1 KGHDR, CDR2 SFDVKD. Trimming stripped 3 bases from V and 0 bases from J, with 12 bases between. This CDR3 has 16 residues. CDR3: CATSDATGPSTDTQYF. CDR3 DNA sequence: TGTGCCACCAGTGATGCGACAGGTCCTAGCACAGATACGCAGTATTTT.

This clonotype occurred many times. The rearrangement links TRBV29-1 to TRBJ2-1; D not resolved. Germline V gives CDR1 SQVTM, CDR2 ANQGSEA. Trimming took 2 bases from V and 0 from J, leaving 11 bases between them. The CDR3 runs 15 residues. CDR3 amino acids: CSVESGLSSYNEQFF. DNA for the CDR3: TGCAGCGTTGAATCTGGGCTTAGCTCCTACAATGAGCAGTTCTTC.

The chain recombines TRBV9 with TRBJ2-3; D remains unclear. V was cut by 3 bases and J by 0 bases, with 8 bases left in between. Per the germline V gene, CDR1 is SGDLS and CDR2 is YYNGEE. This CDR3 contains 14 residues. CDR3 nucleotides: TGTGCCAGCAGCGACAGCCTTAGCACAGATACGCAGTATTTT. Translation gives CASSDSLSTDTQYF.

On this clonotype: Germline and junction disagree at one end, which may indicate a read error. The chain has TRBV12-3 or TRBV12-4 and TRBJ2-3; D ambiguous. The CDR3 length is 12 residues. The CDR3 DNA is TGTGCCAGCAGTCCTATGAGCCACCCCCCCCATTTT. Its protein product is CASSPMSHPPHF.

This clonotype has only a few counts. This sequence joins TRBV29-1 and TRBJ2-5; D is ambiguous. The CDR3 spans 10 residues. CDR1 and CDR2 from the germline V gene are SQVTM and ANQGSEA. V lost 5 bases and J 5 bases, leaving 6 bases between the germline ends. This CDR3 is CSVQRETQYF. CDR3 nucleotide sequence: TGCAGCGTTCAGAGGGAGACCCAGTACTTC. Using reference TRBV29-1 and TRBJ2-5 for the parts outside the CDR3, the full variable domain is SAVISQKPSRDICQRGTSLTIQCQVDSQVTMMFWYRQQPGQSLTLIATANQGSEATYESGFVIDKFPISRPNLTFSTLTVSNMSPEDSSIYLCSVQRETQYFGPGTRLLVL.

This chain joins TRBV24-1 and TRBJ2-1; 10 bases agree with TRBD1. CDR1 KGHDR and CDR2 SFDVKD come from the germline V gene. V trimming: 4 bases; J trimming: 3 bases; junction bases outside the gene matches: 8. This CDR3 region has 17 residues. The CDR3 coding sequence is TGTGCCACCAGTGACCCGACAGGGGGCGAGAACTACAATGAGCAGTTCTTC. As protein: CATSDPTGGENYNEQFF.

CDR3 in amino acids: CASSHAWVGTEAFF. CDR3 DNA: TGCGCCAGCAGCCACGCCTGGGTAGGGACTGAAGCTTTCTTT. The chain couples TRBV5-1 to TRBJ1-1; D gene unclear. Trimming pared 4 bases from V and 5 bases from J, leaving 15 bases between. Germline V gives CDR1 SGHRS, CDR2 YFSETQ. CDR3 length equals 14 residues.

The gene calls are TRBV12-3 or TRBV12-4 and TRBJ2-2; possibly TRBD2 for D (5 bases). The CDR3 totals 15 residues. The ends were cut back, 10 bases at V and 2 bases at J, with 17 bases in the middle. The CDR3 spells CATTYIARNTGELFF. CDR3 nucleotide sequence: TGTGCCACCACCTATATAGCGAGAAACACCGGGGAGCTGTTTTTT.

This clonotype has ten or more counts. The rearrangement links TRBV27 to TRBJ2-1; D is undetermined. Germline V gene data show CDR1 as MNHEY and CDR2 as SMNVEV (reference sequence). The germline V and J ends were trimmed by 4 bases and 10 bases, with 11 bases remaining between them. The CDR3 loop spans 12 amino acids. DNA for the CDR3: TGTGCCAGCAGTTCTCTCACCGGGGAGCAGTTCTTC. It yields the protein CASSSLTGEQFF.

The V gene is TRBV20-1, the J gene TRBJ2-1; 14 positions match TRBD2. Germline trimming cut 4 bases from V and 10 bases from J; bases unmatched to any gene: 6. Per germline, CDR1 DFQATT and CDR2 SNEGSKA (reference sequence). This CDR3 is 14 amino acids long. The CDR3 loop reads CSATPGLAGVEQFF. CDR3 DNA: TGCAGTGCTACTCCGGGACTAGCGGGAGTCGAGCAGTTCTTC.

There are a few counts of this clonotype. The chain joins TRBV3-1 to TRBJ1-2; D is unresolved. The CDR3 is made up of 13 amino acids. Per the germline V gene, CDR1 is LGHDT and CDR2 is YNNKEL (reference sequence). Trimming cost V 4 bases and J 8 bases, with 14 bases left between them. CDR3 in amino acids: CASSPRTSAGYTF. In nucleotides, the CDR3 is TGTGCCAGCAGCCCGCGAACCTCGGCGGGCTACACCTTC.

This clonotype showed up just a few times. The rearrangement links TRBV14 to TRBJ2-1, with D perhaps being TRBD1 or TRBD2 (5 bases each). This CDR3 has 13 amino acids. V was shortened by 1 base and J by 13 bases, with 14 bases between the two germline ends. CDR1 is SGHDN, CDR2 FVKESK, per germline. As DNA, the CDR3 is TGTGCCAGCAGCCAAGGAGGGAAGGGGTATCAGTTCTTC. It translates to CASSQGGKGYQFF. Combining the CDR3 with reference TRBV14 and TRBJ2-1 gives the whole variable domain EAGVTQFPSHSVIEKGQTVTLRCDPISGHDNLYWYRRVMGKEIKFLLHFVKESKQDESGMPNNRFLAERTGGTYSTLKVQPAELEDSGVYFCASSQGGKGYQFFGPGTRLTVL.